This TCR beta chain came from a study of T cells in Graves' hyperthyroidism and ophthalmopathy. Trimming took 3 bases from V and 4 from J, leaving 18 bases between them. This CDR3 has 16 amino acids. The germline gives CDR1 LNHDA, CDR2 SQIVND (reference sequence). TCR beta CDR3 regions were amplified from RNA transcripts. First-round RT-PCR targeting the TCR CDR3 was performed with the HTBI primer set. TCRdb reanalysed the multiplex PCR reads using MiXCR and keeps one entry per CDR3 protein. Of around 580,000 distinct CDR3 sequences in the sample, more than 45% were seen once. Ten or more counts support this clonotype.

The receptor comes from a woman younger than 35 with Graves' hyperthyroidism. The chain couples TRBV19 to TRBJ1-2; tentatively, D is TRBD1 (5 bases). What was sequenced was peripheral blood or thyroid tissue (not recorded which). For the CDR3, the DNA is TGTGCCAGTAGTATTCCGACAGCCATGTCCACCTATGGCTACACCTTC. Protein sequence: CASSIPTAMSTYGYTF.